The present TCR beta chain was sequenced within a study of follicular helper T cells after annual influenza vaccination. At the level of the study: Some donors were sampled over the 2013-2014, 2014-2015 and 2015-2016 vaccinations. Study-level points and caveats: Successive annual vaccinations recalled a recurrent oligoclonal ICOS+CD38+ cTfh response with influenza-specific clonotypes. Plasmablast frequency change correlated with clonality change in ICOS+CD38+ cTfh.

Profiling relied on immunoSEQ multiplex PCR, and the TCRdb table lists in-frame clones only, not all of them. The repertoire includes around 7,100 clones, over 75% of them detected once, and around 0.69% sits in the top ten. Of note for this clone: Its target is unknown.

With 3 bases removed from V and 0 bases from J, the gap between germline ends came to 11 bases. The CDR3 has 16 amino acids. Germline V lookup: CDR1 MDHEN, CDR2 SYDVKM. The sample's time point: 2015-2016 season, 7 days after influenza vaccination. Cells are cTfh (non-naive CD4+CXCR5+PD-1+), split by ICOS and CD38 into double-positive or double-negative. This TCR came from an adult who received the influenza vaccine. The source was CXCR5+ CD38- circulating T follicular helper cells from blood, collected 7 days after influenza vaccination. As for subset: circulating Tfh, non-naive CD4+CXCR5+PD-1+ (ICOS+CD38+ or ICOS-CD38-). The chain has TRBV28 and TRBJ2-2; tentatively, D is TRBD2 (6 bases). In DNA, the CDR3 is TGTGCCAGCAGTTTTCACGGGACTTCGAACACCGGGGAGCTGTTTTTT. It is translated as CASSFHGTSNTGELFF.